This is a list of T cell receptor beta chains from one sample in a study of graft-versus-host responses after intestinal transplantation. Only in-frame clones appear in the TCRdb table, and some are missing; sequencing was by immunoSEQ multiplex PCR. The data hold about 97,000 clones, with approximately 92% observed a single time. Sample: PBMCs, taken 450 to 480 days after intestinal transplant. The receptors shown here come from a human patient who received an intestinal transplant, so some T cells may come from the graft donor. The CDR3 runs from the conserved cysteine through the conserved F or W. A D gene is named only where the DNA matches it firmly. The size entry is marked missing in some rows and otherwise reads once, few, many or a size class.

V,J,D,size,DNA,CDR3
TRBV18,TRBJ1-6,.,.,TGTGCCAGCTCACCTGATCCCAGGTCGAATTCACCCCTCCACTTT,CASSPDPRSNSPLHF
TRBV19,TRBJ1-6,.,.,TGTGCCAGTAGCCCCCCCCTCGGCTCACCCCTCCACTTT,CASSPPLGSPLHF
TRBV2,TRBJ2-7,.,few,TGTGCCACCCGTGGGGGGGCCACGCCGGGGGAGCAGTACTTC,CATRGGATPGEQYF
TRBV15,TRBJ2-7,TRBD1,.,TGTGCCACCAGCAGAGCTAGGGACAGGACCTACGAGCAGTACTTC,CATSRARDRTYEQYF
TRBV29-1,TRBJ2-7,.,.,TGCAGCGTCACAGGGAATAACGGCGAGCAGTACTTC,CSVTGNNGEQYF
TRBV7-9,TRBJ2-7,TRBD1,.,TGTGCCAGCAGCTGTCCGGGACAGGGGAAATACGAGCAGTACTTC,CASSCPGQGKYEQYF
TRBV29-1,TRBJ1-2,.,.,TGCAGCGTTGAAACGGCGGGCGCACTCTATGGCTACACCTTC,CSVETAGALYGYTF
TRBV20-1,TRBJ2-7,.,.,TGCAGTGCTAGAGTGGGGTACGAGCAGTACTTC,CSARVGYEQYF
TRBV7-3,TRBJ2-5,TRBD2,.,TGTGCCAGCAGCTTCCAGGGAGGGGAGACCCAGTACTTC,CASSFQGGETQYF
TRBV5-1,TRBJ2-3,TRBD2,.,TGCGCCAGCAGCTTGGGGGTCGCTAGCGGGGGCCCCACAGATACGCAGTATTTT,CASSLGVASGGPTDTQYF
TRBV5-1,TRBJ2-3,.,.,TGCGCCAGCAGCTTAGCGGACTACACAGATACGCAGTATTTT,CASSLADYTDTQYF
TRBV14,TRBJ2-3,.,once,TGTGCCAGCAGCCGACTGTCCTCTAGCACAGATACGCAGTATTTT,CASSRLSSSTDTQYF
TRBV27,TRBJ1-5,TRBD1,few,TGTGCCAGCAGTTTGGCAGGGGGTCACAATCAGCCCCAGCATTTT,CASSLAGGHNQPQHF
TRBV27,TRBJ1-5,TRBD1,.,TGTGCCAGCAGCCCTTGGCGCGGGACAGGGGATCAGCCCCAGCATTTT,CASSPWRGTGDQPQHF
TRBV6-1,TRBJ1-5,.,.,TGTGCCAGTACAAGCGGTCATAGCAATCAGCCCCAGCATTTT,CASTSGHSNQPQHF
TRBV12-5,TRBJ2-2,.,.,TGTGCTAGTGGTTTTGAGGCCGGGGAGCTGTTTTTT,CASGFEAGELFF
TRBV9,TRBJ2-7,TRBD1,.,TGTGCCAGCAGCGTAGGGGGACAGGGGGCTTCCTACGAGCAGTACTTC,CASSVGGQGASYEQYF
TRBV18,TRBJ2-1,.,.,TGTGCCAGCTCACCGGGAACCGACAATGAGCAGTTCTTC,CASSPGTDNEQFF
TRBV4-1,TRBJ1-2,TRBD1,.,TGCGCCAGCAGCCAAGATGCCCGGACAGGGGGGTATGGCTACACCTTC,CASSQDARTGGYGYTF
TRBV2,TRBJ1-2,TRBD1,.,TGTGCCAGCAGAGAGAGACAGGGGTATTATGGCTACACCTTC,CASRERQGYYGYTF
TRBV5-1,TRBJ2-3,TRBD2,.,TGCGCCAGCAGCCCGGAGGTAGCGGGGACAGATACGCAGTATTTT,CASSPEVAGTDTQYF
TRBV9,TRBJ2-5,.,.,TGTGCCAGCAGCGTCAGGGGTAGCGAGACCCAGTACTTC,CASSVRGSETQYF
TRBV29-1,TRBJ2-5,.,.,TGCAGCTCCCTGGGGGGACAGCAAGAGACCCAGTACTTC,CSSLGGQQETQYF
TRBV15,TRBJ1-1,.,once,TGTGCCACCAGCTGGGACGGCGGGGGGGGAGGCACTGAAGCTTTCTTT,CATSWDGGGGGTEAFF
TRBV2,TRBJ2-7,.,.,TGTGCCAGCACCGGAGTAGAGACCTACGAGCAGTACTTC,CASTGVETYEQYF
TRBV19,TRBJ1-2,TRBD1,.,TGTGCCAGTACCCTGACAGGGGGCAGCAGCTATGGCTACACCTTC,CASTLTGGSSYGYTF
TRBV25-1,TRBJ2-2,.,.,TGTGCCAGCAGTGACTCGTGGGTGGGGAACACCGGGGAGCTGTTTTTT,CASSDSWVGNTGELFF
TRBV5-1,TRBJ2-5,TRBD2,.,TGCGCCAGCAGCTTGGAGCCTAGCGGGGGGCAAGAGACCCAGTACTTC,CASSLEPSGGQETQYF
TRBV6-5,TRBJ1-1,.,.,TGTGCCAGCAGCCAGGGGCCGGCATTTGAAGCTTTCTTT,CASSQGPAFEAFF
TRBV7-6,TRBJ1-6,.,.,TGTGCCAGCAGCTTAGGGGCAGCTTCACCCCTCCACTTT,CASSLGAASPLHF
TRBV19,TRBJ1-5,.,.,TGTGCCAGTAGTAGACAGGACGCGTATAGCAATCAGCCCCAGCATTTT,CASSRQDAYSNQPQHF
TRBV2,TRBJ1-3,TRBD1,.,TGTGCCAGCAGTGGCCGGGACAGGGGAAACACCATATATTTT,CASSGRDRGNTIYF
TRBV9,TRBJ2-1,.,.,TGTGCCAGCAGCGTAGTTGGCACCTCGGATGAGCAGTTCTTC,CASSVVGTSDEQFF
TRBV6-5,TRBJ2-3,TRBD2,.,TGTGCCAGCAGTTACGGGCTAGCGGTCACAGATACGCAGTATTTT,CASSYGLAVTDTQYF
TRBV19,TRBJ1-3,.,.,TGTGCCAGTAGTCCCCAGGATTCTGGAAACACCATATATTTT,CASSPQDSGNTIYF
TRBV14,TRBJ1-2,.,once,TGTGCCAGCAGCCAAGAAGAGTCAAACTATGGCTACACCTTC,CASSQEESNYGYTF
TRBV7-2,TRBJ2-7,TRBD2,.,TGTGCCAGCAGCCCCCTGTCGGGGGGGCTGGACGAGCAGTACTTC,CASSPLSGGLDEQYF
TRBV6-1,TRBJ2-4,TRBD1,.,TGTGCCAGCAGTCGGACAGGGGCCAGTTTGATCGTTCAGTACTTC,CASSRTGASLIVQYF
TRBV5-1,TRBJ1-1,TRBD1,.,TGCGCCAGCTTCCCCCAGGGGGGCACTGAAGCTTTCTTT,CASFPQGGTEAFF
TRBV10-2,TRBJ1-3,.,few,TGCGCCAGCCGGACGGCCTCTGGAAACACCATATATTTT,CASRTASGNTIYF
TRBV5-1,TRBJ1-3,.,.,TGCGCCAGCAGCCCCTTATGGGGGGGCTCTGGAAACACCATATATTTT,CASSPLWGGSGNTIYF
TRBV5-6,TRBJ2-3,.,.,TGTGCCAGCAGCCTCGGCAGGGGGAGGACAGATACGCAGTATTTT,CASSLGRGRTDTQYF
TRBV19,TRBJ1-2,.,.,TGTGCCAGTAGTATAAGGGGGGATGGCTACACCTTC,CASSIRGDGYTF
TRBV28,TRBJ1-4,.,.,TGTGCCAGCAGTTTAGGGGGAGGAACTAATGAAAAACTGTTTTTT,CASSLGGGTNEKLFF
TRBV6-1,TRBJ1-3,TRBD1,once,TGTGCCAGCGGGATGACAGGGGTGATTGGAAACACCATATATTTT,CASGMTGVIGNTIYF
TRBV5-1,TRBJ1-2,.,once,TGCGCCAGCAGCTTGGTTCCGGGGAGCTTTGGCTACACCTTC,CASSLVPGSFGYTF
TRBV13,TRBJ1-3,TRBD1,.,TGTGCCAGCAGCTTATCGGAAGACAGGGGCAGGTCTGGAAACACCATATATTTT,CASSLSEDRGRSGNTIYF
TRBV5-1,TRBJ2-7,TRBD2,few,TGCGCCAGCAGCTTGCCTAGCGGGACCTACGAGCAGTACTTC,CASSLPSGTYEQYF
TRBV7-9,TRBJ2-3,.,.,TGTGCCAGCAGCTTAGATGTCGGGGCGCAGTATTTT,CASSLDVGAQYF
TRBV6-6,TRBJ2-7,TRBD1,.,TGTGCCAGCAGCCTACCCCCGACAGGGCAGGACGAGCAGTACTTC,CASSLPPTGQDEQYF
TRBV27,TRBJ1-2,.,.,TGTGCCAGCAGTCAAGGGGGGAATGGCTACACCTTC,CASSQGGNGYTF
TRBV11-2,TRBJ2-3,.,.,TGTGCCAGCAGCCCGGGGACAATCCCAGATACGCAGTATTTT,CASSPGTIPDTQYF
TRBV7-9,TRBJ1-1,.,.,TGTGCCAGCAGCCGACCAGGGAGTACTGAAGCTTTCTTT,CASSRPGSTEAFF
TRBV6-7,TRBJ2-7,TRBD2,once,TGTGCCAGCAGTTACCGCCCATTGTGCCCTAGCGGGACCTACGAGCAGTACTTC,CASSYRPLCPSGTYEQYF
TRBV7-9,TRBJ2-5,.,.,TGTGCCAGCAGCCCCCACCAGATTGGCCAAGAGACCCAGTACTTC,CASSPHQIGQETQYF